These 23 T cell receptor beta chains share one sample of origin, sequenced in a study of shared clonotypes between healthy human individuals. Here immunoSEQ multiplex PCR was the method, and the copy in TCRdb shows in-frame clones only, minus some. The table records about a million clones, roughly 77% of them present only once. Sample: memory CD4+ T cells from PBMCs. Subset denoted: CD45RA-negative fraction. Every receptor here comes from a man aged 18 to 35 in good health. Some clones in this sample may be carry-over from other donors' samples.

This clone has a handful of counts. The gene calls are TRBV5-6 and TRBJ1-1; D is perhaps TRBD1 (5 bases). Between the trimmed V and J ends, which lost 4 bases and 8 bases, there was a span of 15 bases. CDR1 is SGHDT and CDR2 is YYEEEE in the germline V gene. The CDR3 length is 13 residues. The CDR3 sequence: CASSTPAGLEAFF. The CDR3 DNA reads as TGTGCCAGCAGCACCCCGGCAGGGTTGGAAGCTTTCTTT.

This clone was observed a handful of times. The chain has TRBV7-9 and TRBJ2-7; maybe TRBD1 (6 bases). Trimming left V 7 bases short and J 3 bases short, with 13 bases between. CDR1 SEHNR and CDR2 FQNEAQ come from the germline V gene (reference sequence). CDR3 length: 13 amino acids. The CDR3 nucleotides are TGTGCCAGCACCTTGATAGGGGGCTACGAGCAGTACTTC. Amino acids: CASTLIGGYEQYF.

The gene calls are TRBV7-2 and TRBJ2-2, with 8 bases aligning to TRBD2. Germline CDR1 and CDR2: SGHTA and FQGNSA. This CDR3 has 17 residues. With 5 bases clipped from V and 6 bases from J, the junction kept 14 bases outside the gene matches. In DNA, the CDR3 is TGTGCCAGCAGCCTACTCGCACCCGGGACTAGTCCCGGGGAGCTGTTTTTT. Residues: CASSLLAPGTSPGELFF.

V usage is TRBV7-2 and J usage is TRBJ2-2; D is undetermined. Germline V gene data show CDR1 as SGHTA and CDR2 as FQGNSA. Trimming took 5 bases from V and 5 from J, leaving 9 bases between them. The CDR3 extends over 13 amino acids. DNA for the CDR3: TGTGCCAGCAGCCCTCAGTTTACCGGGGAGCTGTTTTTT. Translation gives CASSPQFTGELFF.

The chain carries TRBV7-2 and TRBJ2-1, with D hard to call. Germline V gene lookup returns CDR1 SGHTA and CDR2 FQGNSA. With 0 bases removed from V and 0 bases from J, the gap between germline ends came to 12 bases. This CDR3 is built from 17 residues. CDR3 DNA sequence: TGTGCCAGCAGCTTAGCGGTTGCCAGGAGCTCCTACAATGAGCAGTTCTTC. Translated, it gives CASSLAVARSSYNEQFF.

The chain combines TRBV7-8 with TRBJ2-7, with D tentatively TRBD1 (6 bases). Germline-derived CDR1 and CDR2 are SGHVS and FQNEAQ. V was clipped by 5 bases and J by 1 base, with 12 bases between them. The CDR3 is 14 residues long. CDR3 in DNA: TGTGCCAGCAGCATCGGACAGAATTCCTACGAGCAGTACTTC. Its translation is CASSIGQNSYEQYF.

The V call is TRBV2, the J call TRBJ2-7; 10 bases fit TRBD1. In germline, CDR1 is SNHLY, CDR2 FYNNEI. CDR3 length equals 15 residues. The J segment lost 1 base and the V segment lost 5 bases, leaving 5 bases of the junction unmatched. The CDR3 DNA is TGTGCCAGCAGTTGGGACAGGGGTTCGTCCTACGAGCAGTACTTC. Protein: CASSWDRGSSYEQYF.

The chain carries TRBV27 and TRBJ2-3; 7 bases fit TRBD1. The CDR3 runs to 17 residues. Trimming took 5 bases from V and 3 from J; bases not matched to a gene: 14. Germline V CDR1 and CDR2: MNHEY, SMNVEV (reference sequence). DNA of the CDR3: TGTGCCAGCAGTCGACGGGACAGTCCCACTAGGACAGATACGCAGTATTTT. It yields the protein CASSRRDSPTRTDTQYF.

The genes are TRBV5-6 and TRBJ2-1, with TRBD2 matching 7 bases. The CDR3 extends over 14 amino acids. The germline V gene encodes CDR1 SGHDT and CDR2 YYEEEE. With V trimmed by 4 bases and J by 7 bases, 8 bases remained unmatched. The CDR3 DNA reads TGTGCCAGCAGCCCTAGCGGAACTAGAAATGAGCAGTTCTTC. Translation gives CASSPSGTRNEQFF.

The V and J genes are TRBV5-1 and TRBJ2-3; TRBD2 matches at 11 bases. The CDR3 has 16 amino acids. Germline V CDR1 and CDR2: SGHRS, YFSETQ. V lost 3 bases, J lost 1 base, and 4 bases stayed unmatched. CDR3: CASSYLAGGRTDTQYF. The DNA for the CDR3 is TGCGCCAGCAGCTACTTAGCGGGAGGGCGCACAGATACGCAGTATTTT.

The V gene is TRBV19, the J gene TRBJ2-4; 11 bases are a match to TRBD2. The length of the CDR3 is 18 residues. Trimming took 5 bases from V and 3 from J; bases not matched to a gene: 12. CDR1 and CDR2 from the germline V gene are LNHDA and SQIVND (reference sequence). The DNA of the CDR3 is TGTGCCAGTAGTTTATTCCCCGGGCTAGCGGGAGGCAAAAACATTCAGTACTTC. This encodes CASSLFPGLAGGKNIQYF.

A single count supports this clone. The sample carries other DNA sequences with the same CDR3. V gene TRBV7-8 combines with J gene TRBJ2-5; D not certain. Germline-derived CDR1 and CDR2 are SGHVS and FQNEAQ. The ends were cut back, 3 bases at V and 3 bases at J, with 5 bases in the middle. The CDR3 is 12 amino acids. The CDR3 here is CASSLVEETQYF. CDR3 nucleotides: TGTGCCAGCAGCTTGGTGGAAGAGACCCAGTACTTC. The variable domain in full, completed from reference TRBV7-8 and TRBJ2-5, reads GAGVSQSPRYKVAKRGQDVALRCDPISGHVSLFWYQQALGQGPEFLTYFQNEAQLDKSGLPSDRFFAERPEGSVSTLKIQRTQQEDSAVYLCASSLVEETQYFGPGTRLLVL.

The V and J genes are TRBV18 and TRBJ2-7, with a weak D call TRBD1 (6 bases). CDR3 size: 12 residues. The V end was cut by 4 bases, the J end by 5 bases, with 9 bases between. The germline gives CDR1 KGHSH, CDR2 LQKENI. CDR3 in amino acids: CASSRTAHEQYF. CDR3 DNA sequence: TGTGCCAGCTCACGGACAGCCCACGAGCAGTACTTC. The entire variable domain, with the rest obtained from reference TRBV18 and TRBJ2-7, is as follows: NAGVMQNPRHLVRRRGQEARLRCSPMKGHSHVYWYRQLPEEGLKFMVYLQKENIIDESGMPKERFSAEFPKEGPSILRIQQVVRGDSAAYFCASSRTAHEQYFGPGTRLTVT.

About this clone itself: Other DNA variants within this sample encode the same CDR3. The chain couples TRBV28 to TRBJ1-2, with D possibly TRBD1 on 5 matching bases. Trimming took 3 bases from V and 0 from J, leaving 8 bases between them. The CDR3 is 14 amino acids. The germline V gene has CDR1 MDHEN and CDR2 SYDVKM. Here the CDR3 DNA reads TGTGCCAGCAGTTTCGGGGGAACTAACTATGGCTACACCTTC. Translated, it gives CASSFGGTNYGYTF.

The count of this clone is one. J is TRBJ1-4 and V is TRBV28, with a tentative D call TRBD1 (5 bases). V was shortened by 7 bases and J by 7 bases, with 19 bases between the two germline ends. CDR1 is MDHEN and CDR2 is SYDVKM in the germline V gene. This CDR3 contains 15 residues. This chain's CDR3 is CASTDLRGGAEKLFF. The CDR3 bases are TGTGCCAGCACCGACTTGAGGGGAGGCGCTGAAAAACTGTTTTTT.

V usage is TRBV7-9 and J usage is TRBJ1-3; D possibly corresponds to TRBD1 (5 bases). Germline-derived CDR1 and CDR2 are SEHNR and FQNEAQ (reference sequence). The CDR3 covers 18 residues. V lost 3 bases, J lost 0 bases, and 18 bases lay in between. In nucleotides, the CDR3 is TGTGCCAGCAGCTTTAATATGGAGGGGAGAAACTCTGGAAACACCATATATTTT. Translated, it gives CASSFNMEGRNSGNTIYF.

The chain has TRBV5-1 and TRBJ1-4, with 9 bases fitting TRBD1. Germline assignment: CDR1 SGHRS and CDR2 YFSETQ. With V trimmed by 0 bases and J by 8 bases, 5 bases remained unmatched. The CDR3 has 15 amino acids. The CDR3, as DNA: TGCGCCAGCAGCTTGGGGGGACAGGGTTGGGAAAAACTGTTTTTT. Translated, it gives CASSLGGQGWEKLFF.

This rearrangement joins TRBV7-9 to TRBJ2-2, with D unclear. This CDR3 contains 14 residues. Trimming removed 2 bases at V and 1 base at J, with 5 bases between. CDR1 and CDR2 from the germline V gene are SEHNR and FQNEAQ (reference sequence). CDR3 region: CASSLPLNTGELFF. CDR3 nucleotide sequence: TGTGCCAGCAGCTTACCCCTGAACACCGGGGAGCTGTTTTTT.

This chain links TRBV30 with TRBJ2-6; a possible D gene is TRBD2 (5 bases). V was pared by 3 bases and J by 0 bases, with 15 bases between. The CDR3 is 17 residues long. Germline CDR1 is GTSNPN and CDR2 is SVGIG (reference sequence). CDR3: CAWRRGRTSSGANVLTF. The CDR3 DNA reads TGTGCCTGGAGGCGAGGACGGACTTCCTCTGGGGCCAACGTCCTGACTTTC. Full variable domain (remainder filled in from reference TRBV30 and TRBJ2-6): SQTIHQWPATLVQPVGSPLSLECTVEGTSNPNLYWYRQAAGRGLQLLFYSVGIGQISSEVPQNLSASRPQDRQFILSSKKLLLSDSGFYLCAWRRGRTSSGANVLTFGAGSRLTVL.

On this clone: Other nucleotide sequences in the sample specify the same CDR3. The chain uses TRBV5-6 and TRBJ2-2; 11 bases agree with TRBD2. V was clipped by 2 bases and J by 4 bases; unmatched bases: 1. The CDR3 extends over 15 amino acids. In germline, CDR1 is SGHDT, CDR2 YYEEEE. CDR3 loop: CASSLLAGVTGELFF. The DNA for the CDR3 is TGTGCCAGCAGCTTACTAGCGGGAGTCACCGGGGAGCTGTTTTTT.

The chain is built from TRBV7-2 and TRBJ1-2; D is unresolved. The CDR3 contains 14 residues. Germline CDR1 is SGHTA and CDR2 is FQGNSA. V gave up 5 bases and J gave up 0 bases, with 10 bases separating them. The CDR3 DNA sequence: TGTGCCAGCAGCCGACCGGGCCCTAACTATGGCTACACCTTC. Residues: CASSRPGPNYGYTF.

V and J are TRBV5-1 and TRBJ2-2, with D possibly being TRBD1 (6 bases). The CDR3 runs 16 residues. Looked up from germline, CDR1 is SGHRS and CDR2 is YFSETQ. V lost 4 bases and J 1 base, leaving 14 bases between the germline ends. CDR3 residues: CASSITGTLNTGELFF. The CDR3 DNA is TGCGCCAGCAGCATAACCGGGACACTGAACACCGGGGAGCTGTTTTTT.

The chain couples TRBV7-2 to TRBJ2-3, with 9 nucleotides matching TRBD2. Germline CDR1 reads SGHTA; CDR2 reads FQGNSA. After removal of 1 base from V and 0 bases from J, the junction contained 2 bases not matched to a gene. This CDR3 has 16 amino acids. CDR3 residues: CASSLGLAASTDTQYF. The DNA of the CDR3 is TGTGCCAGCAGCTTAGGACTAGCGGCTAGCACAGATACGCAGTATTTT.